This entry lists 15 T cell receptor beta chains sequenced from one sample in a study of cytomegalovirus exposure and HLA in healthy donors. Amplification used 60 Vbeta primers and 13 Jbeta primers. Clones were sequenced by immunoSEQ multiplex PCR, and TCRdb holds only the in-frame ones, with some missing. Here the sample spans about 140,000 clones, roughly four fifths being singletons. The sample was PBMCs. The receptors derive from a man aged 35 to 55 in good health and CMV-seropositive.

This clone was detected once. The junction departs from germline at one end; a sequencing error may be responsible. The CDR3 here is CASREAGTGRSVTQYF. In DNA, the CDR3 is TGTGCCAGCAGGGAAGCCGGGACAGGGCGATCGGTGACCCAGTACTTC. V and J are TRBV6-1 and TRBJ2-5, with 9 bases lining up with TRBD1. CDR1 and CDR2 from the germline V gene are MNHNS and SASEGT. The CDR3 is 16 amino acids.

The CDR3: CASSDTGGDTQYF. The CDR3 region has the DNA TGTGCCAGCAGCGATACAGGGGGAGATACGCAGTATTTT. The genes are TRBV2 and TRBJ2-3; TRBD1 aligns across 8 bases. The germline V gene encodes CDR1 SNHLY and CDR2 FYNNEI. The CDR3 has 13 residues. After removal of 6 bases from V and 5 bases from J, the junction contained 4 bases not matched to a gene.

This chain connects TRBV2 to TRBJ1-1; weak D call: TRBD1 (5 bases). Germline V lookup: CDR1 SNHLY, CDR2 FYNNEI. With 4 bases removed from V and 0 bases from J, the gap between germline ends came to 12 bases. The CDR3 totals 15 residues. CDR3 sequence reads: CASSVGASLNTEAFF. CDR3 nucleotide sequence: TGTGCCAGCAGTGTAGGGGCATCCTTGAACACTGAAGCTTTCTTT.

This chain links TRBV5-6 with TRBJ1-2; possible D gene TRBD1, 6 bases. The germline CDR1 and CDR2 sequences are SGHDT and YYEEEE. The length of the CDR3 is 12 residues. The ends were cut back, 7 bases at V and 1 base at J, with 8 bases in the middle. The CDR3: CASQQGNYGYTF. The DNA for the CDR3 is TGTGCCAGCCAACAGGGTAACTATGGCTACACCTTC. Supplemented by reference TRBV5-6 and TRBJ1-2, the full variable domain reads DAGVTQSPTHLIKTRGQQVTLRCSPKSGHDTVSWYQQALGQGPQFIFQYYEEEERQRGNFPDRFSGHQFPNYSSELNVNALLLGDSALYLCASQQGNYGYTFGSGTRLTVV.

The V call is TRBV6-1, the J call TRBJ2-7, with TRBD1 matching 8 bases. There are 13 residues in the CDR3. J lost 4 bases, V lost 9 bases, and 8 bases had no gene match. Looked up from germline, CDR1 is MNHNS and CDR2 is SASEGT. CDR3 amino acids: CASTGQGRYEQYF. The CDR3 DNA reads TGTGCCAGTACCGGACAGGGCCGGTACGAGCAGTACTTC.

This chain links TRBV11-2 with TRBJ2-7; a possible D gene is TRBD2 (6 bases). The CDR3 has 16 residues. V dropped 5 bases and J dropped 3 bases, with 20 bases sitting between them. Germline V lookup: CDR1 SGHAT, CDR2 FQNNGV. The CDR3 loop reads CASSPRGKGLGYEQYF. DNA for the CDR3: TGTGCCAGCAGCCCCCGCGGGAAGGGGCTTGGCTACGAGCAGTACTTC.

This chain connects TRBV7-6 to TRBJ2-7; the match to TRBD1 covers 9 bases. Trimming took 1 base from V and 3 from J; bases not matched to a gene: 4. This CDR3 has 15 residues. The germline gives CDR1 SGHVS, CDR2 FNYEAQ. In DNA, the CDR3 is TGTGCCAGCAGCTTAGAAGGGACAGGGAACTACGAGCAGTACTTC. Its protein is CASSLEGTGNYEQYF.

This chain uses TRBV27 with TRBJ2-7, with 9 positions matching TRBD2. From germline, CDR1 is MNHEY and CDR2 SMNVEV (reference sequence). The CDR3 consists of 18 residues. V shed 4 bases and J 1 base; nucleotides not matched to a gene: 14. The CDR3 loop reads CASSSGPPGTSGSYEQYF. CDR3 coding DNA: TGTGCCAGCAGTTCGGGGCCGCCGGGAACTAGCGGGTCCTACGAGCAGTACTTC.

The V gene is TRBV7-8, the J gene TRBJ2-1, with 9 bases identical to TRBD2. The CDR3 totals 15 residues. V dropped 7 bases and J dropped 6; count of bases not matched to a gene: 10. CDR1 and CDR2 from the germline V gene are SGHVS and FQNEAQ. CDR3 coding DNA: TGTGCCAGCAATCGGGCTAGCGGGGTTAGCAATGAGCAGTTCTTC. It yields the protein CASNRASGVSNEQFF.

The chain has TRBV2 and TRBJ1-1; 7 nucleotides align to TRBD1. Per the germline V gene, CDR1 is SNHLY and CDR2 is FYNNEI. This CDR3 has 12 residues. V gave up 6 bases and J gave up 4 bases; unmatched junction bases: 2. CDR3 in DNA: TGTGCCAGCAGGGACAGGATCACTGAAGCTTTCTTT. Translation gives CASRDRITEAFF.

The table lists this clone with a few counts. The J gene is TRBJ2-1, the V gene TRBV5-1, with 8 bases fitting TRBD1. Germline CDR1 SGHRS, CDR2 YFSETQ. The V and J ends lost 4 bases and 5 bases, in that order; junction bases with no gene match: 8. CDR3 length equals 15 residues. CDR3 sequence: CASSPRGQIDNEQFF. The DNA for the CDR3 is TGCGCCAGCAGCCCCAGGGGGCAAATTGACAATGAGCAGTTCTTC.

The chain recombines TRBV11-3 with TRBJ2-7; tentative D call: TRBD2 (6 bases). The length of the CDR3 is 12 residues. Germline CDR1 and CDR2: SGHNT and YENEEA. Trimming took off 5 bases at V and 7 bases at J, with 12 bases between the two ends. CDR3 DNA: TGTGCCAGCAGCACTTCGGGAGCGGAGCAGTACTTC. Translating gives CASSTSGAEQYF.

This clone came up once. The rearrangement links TRBV30 to TRBJ1-6, with D perhaps matching TRBD1 (6 bases). The V end was cut by 2 bases, the J end by 7 bases, with 12 bases between. Germline CDR1 reads GTSNPN; CDR2 reads SVGIG (reference sequence). The CDR3 sequence is 14 residues long. CDR3 sequence (DNA): TGTGCCTGGAGTAGAGGGACACAAAATTCACCCCTCCACTTT. Its protein is CAWSRGTQNSPLHF.

The V call is TRBV5-1, the J call TRBJ2-3, with 9 bases fitting TRBD1. The CDR3 loop spans 15 amino acids. V lost 4 bases, J lost 3 bases, and 6 bases stayed unmatched. Looked up from germline, CDR1 is SGHRS and CDR2 is YFSETQ. CDR3: CASSPGTGSTDTQYF. CDR3 nucleotides: TGCGCCAGCAGCCCCGGGACAGGGTCAACAGATACGCAGTATTTT.

This sequence joins TRBV15 and TRBJ1-1; D uncertain. This CDR3 contains 13 residues. The V end was cut by 4 bases, the J end by 4 bases, with 10 bases between. The germline gives CDR1 LNHNV, CDR2 YYDKDF (reference sequence). CDR3 sequence (DNA): TGTGCCACCAGCATCACCGGCGGCACTGAAGCTTTCTTT. Translated, it gives CATSITGGTEAFF.